This is a list of T cell receptor beta chains from one sample in a study of regulatory T cells in long-lasting Graves disease. TCRdb reprocessed the multiplex PCR reads with MiXCR, giving one entry per CDR3 protein. The sample carries roughly 560,000 distinct CDR3 sequences, around 12% recorded once. These data also featured in a second study, about T cells in Graves' hyperthyroidism and ophthalmopathy.

Sample: peripheral blood mononuclear cells (PBMCs), taken at new diagnosis, from a patient treated with antithyroid drugs. The source of these receptors is a woman aged 30 to 39 with Graves disease. Each CDR3 is given with its conserved first and last residue. Fields, in order: J gene, V gene, clone size, D gene, CDR3 DNA, CDR3 protein. A D gene is named only where the DNA matches it firmly. Not all rows give a size; the values are once, few, many and, for expanded clones, a class.

j_call: TRBJ1-2
v_call: TRBV19
clone_size: many
d_call: -
cdr3_nt: TGTGCCAGTCAGAAGAACCCCCTGGGCAGGGGCAACTATGGCTACACCTTC
cdr3_aa: CASQKNPLGRGNYGYTF

j_call: TRBJ1-1
v_call: TRBV27
clone_size: many
d_call: -
cdr3_nt: TGTGCCAGCAGTTCCCGAATCCAAAGCAGGGACACTGAAGCTTTCTTT
cdr3_aa: CASSSRIQSRDTEAFF

j_call: TRBJ1-1
v_call: TRBV30
clone_size: -
d_call: -
cdr3_nt: TGTGCCTGGAGAGGGGCGCGGACTGAAGCTTTCTTT
cdr3_aa: CAWRGARTEAFF

j_call: TRBJ1-1
v_call: TRBV9
clone_size: few
d_call: TRBD1
cdr3_nt: TGTGCCAGCACTCGGACAGGCCTGAACACTGAAGCTTTCTTT
cdr3_aa: CASTRTGLNTEAFF

j_call: TRBJ2-2
v_call: TRBV7-9
clone_size: many
d_call: -
cdr3_nt: TGTGCCAGCTGTCCAGCAGCTCACCCCGGGGAGCTGTTTTTT
cdr3_aa: CASCPAAHPGELFF

j_call: TRBJ2-3
v_call: TRBV6-1
clone_size: -
d_call: TRBD2
cdr3_nt: TGTGCCAGCAGCCTTAGGGACTACCTCGGCACAGATACGCAGTATTTT
cdr3_aa: CASSLRDYLGTDTQYF

j_call: TRBJ2-7
v_call: TRBV2
clone_size: many
d_call: -
cdr3_nt: TGTGCCAGCAGAGCGGACTTGGGGGAGCAGTACTTC
cdr3_aa: CASRADLGEQYF

j_call: TRBJ1-1
v_call: TRBV6-2/TRBV6-3
clone_size: many
d_call: -
cdr3_nt: TGTGCCAGCAGTTACGGAACAGCCCTCAAGAACACTGAAGCTTTCTTT
cdr3_aa: CASSYGTALKNTEAFF

j_call: TRBJ2-1
v_call: TRBV12-3/TRBV12-4
clone_size: many
d_call: -
cdr3_nt: TGTGCCAGCAGTTCAAAAGGAAACAATGAGCAGTTCTTC
cdr3_aa: CASSSKGNNEQFF

j_call: TRBJ2-7
v_call: TRBV29-1
clone_size: -
d_call: TRBD2
cdr3_nt: TGCAGCGTTGAAGATAAGAGGGCTAGCGGGCCCCTAAGGGAGCAGTACTTC
cdr3_aa: CSVEDKRASGPLREQYF

j_call: TRBJ2-4
v_call: TRBV7-2
clone_size: -
d_call: -
cdr3_nt: TGTGCCAGCAGCTTAGGGGGGGATAAAAACATTCAGTACTTC
cdr3_aa: CASSLGGDKNIQYF

j_call: TRBJ2-2
v_call: TRBV11-3
clone_size: many
d_call: TRBD1
cdr3_nt: TGTGCCAGCAGCTACTCCTTATTGGGACAGATCCTACCCGGGGAGCTGTTTTTT
cdr3_aa: CASSYSLLGQILPGELFF

j_call: TRBJ2-1
v_call: TRBV7-3
clone_size: many
d_call: TRBD2
cdr3_nt: TGTGCCAGCAGCCGGGAGCGGGAGGGCCGGACCTACAATGAGCAGTTCTTC
cdr3_aa: CASSREREGRTYNEQFF

j_call: TRBJ1-1
v_call: TRBV16
clone_size: many
d_call: -
cdr3_nt: TGTGCCAGCAGCCAATTTAGTAGAGGGAGGAACACTGAAGCTTTCTTT
cdr3_aa: CASSQFSRGRNTEAFF

j_call: TRBJ1-6
v_call: TRBV30
clone_size: -
d_call: -
cdr3_nt: TGTGCCTGGAGTGTGGGGGTAGGGCAATCACCCCTCCACTTT
cdr3_aa: CAWSVGVGQSPLHF

j_call: TRBJ2-7
v_call: TRBV28
clone_size: many
d_call: TRBD2
cdr3_nt: TGTGCCAGCAGTCTCTGGACTAGCGGGAGGCCAATAAGCTCCTACGAGCAGTACTTC
cdr3_aa: CASSLWTSGRPISSYEQYF

j_call: TRBJ1-1
v_call: TRBV11-2
clone_size: many
d_call: -
cdr3_nt: TGTGCCAGCAGCTTAGTTTACTTTAGGGCATTTCTAGGGACTGAAGCTTTCTTT
cdr3_aa: CASSLVYFRAFLGTEAFF

j_call: TRBJ1-2
v_call: TRBV20-1
clone_size: -
d_call: TRBD1
cdr3_nt: TGCAGTGCGATACAGGGGCATTTTGGCTACACCTTC
cdr3_aa: CSAIQGHFGYTF

j_call: TRBJ1-2
v_call: TRBV7-2
clone_size: few
d_call: TRBD1
cdr3_nt: TGTGCCAGCAGCTTAAGGCCCTTCTTCGGGACAGCTAACTATGGCTACACCTTC
cdr3_aa: CASSLRPFFGTANYGYTF